This note documents a single T cell receptor (beta chain) sequence. The data are from a study of OX40 agonist ivuxolimab in advanced cancers. The overall study: Patients were 82.7% male with ages roughly 23 to 79, mean about 60.

With autoimmune disease history or systemic immunosuppression, patients were excluded. V trimming: 10 bases; J trimming: 5 bases; junction bases outside the gene matches: 9. Germline V gives CDR1 LNHDA, CDR2 SQIVND (reference sequence). The CDR3 sequence is 13 residues long. Produced via immunoSEQ multiplex PCR; TCRdb's table is partial and in-frame only. The table records about 47,000 clones, about 80% of them present only once. This clonotype was obtained from an adult with an advanced solid tumor such as melanoma, head and neck, liver or kidney cancer. The source was CD4+ or CD8+ T cells sorted from blood, collected in a trial of the OX40 agonist ivuxolimab. The V gene is TRBV19, the J gene TRBJ2-7, with TRBD1 identical over 9 bases. CDR3 amino acids: CATARTGENEQYF. CDR3 DNA sequence: TGTGCCACTGCAAGGACAGGGGAAAACGAGCAGTACTTC. Full variable domain (remainder filled in from reference TRBV19 and TRBJ2-7): DGGITQSPKYLFRKEGQNVTLSCEQNLNHDAMYWYRQDPGQGLRLIYYSQIVNDFQKGDIAEGYSVSREKKESFPLTVTSAQKNPTAFYLCATARTGENEQYFGPGTRLTVT.